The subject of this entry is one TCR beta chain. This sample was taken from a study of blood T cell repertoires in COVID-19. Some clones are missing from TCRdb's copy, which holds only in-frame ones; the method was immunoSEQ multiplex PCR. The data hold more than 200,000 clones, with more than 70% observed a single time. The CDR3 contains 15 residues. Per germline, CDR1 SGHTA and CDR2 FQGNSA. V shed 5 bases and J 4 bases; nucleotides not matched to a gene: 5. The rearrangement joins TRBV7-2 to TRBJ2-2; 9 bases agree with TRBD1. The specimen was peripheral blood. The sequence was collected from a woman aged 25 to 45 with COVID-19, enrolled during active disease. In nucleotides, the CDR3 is TGTGCCAGCAGCCTCGACAGGGGGAGCACCGGGGAGCTGTTTTTT. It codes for CASSLDRGSTGELFF.